Listed below are T cell receptor beta chains from one sample, sequenced in a study of T-cell reconstitution after alpha-beta-depleted transplantation in children. TCRdb itself ran the PCR reads through MiXCR, one entry per CDR3 protein. In the table there are about 980,000 distinct CDR3 sequences, around 30% of which are singletons. The starting material was PBMCs, mostly from graft donor cells, obtained 360 days after TCRalphabeta/CD19-depleted stem cell transplant. The receptors here all came from a boy less than two years old who had a stem cell transplant for SCID, so the T cells may come from the graft donor. The CDR3 runs from the conserved cysteine through the conserved F or W. The order of the fields is D gene, clone size, V gene, J gene, CDR3 protein, CDR3 DNA. A D gene is named only where the DNA matches it firmly. Part of the rows lack a size; the others show once, few, many or a class for expanded clones.

TRBD1	-	TRBV5-1	TRBJ1-1	CASSGGQGLGNTEAFF	TGCGCCAGCAGCGGGGGACAGGGGTTGGGGAACACTGAAGCTTTCTTT
-	few	TRBV15	TRBJ2-2	CATSRESPSGVTGELFF	TGTGCCACCAGCAGAGAATCCCCATCCGGAGTCACCGGGGAGCTGTTTTTT
TRBD1	-	TRBV12-3/TRBV12-4	TRBJ1-5	CASRPDRGSWSNQPQHF	TGTGCCAGCAGACCCGACAGGGGTTCTTGGAGCAATCAGCCCCAGCATTTT
TRBD1	few	TRBV4-3	TRBJ2-1	CASSPTTGTGFYNEQFF	TGCGCCAGCAGCCCCACTACCGGGACAGGGTTCTACAATGAGCAGTTCTTC
-	-	TRBV11-2	TRBJ2-3	CASRSWDSTDTQYF	TGTGCCAGCCGTTCCTGGGACAGCACAGATACGCAGTATTTT
-	few	TRBV7-2	TRBJ2-1	CASSLDPPYEQFF	TGTGCCAGCAGCTTGGACCCTCCGTATGAGCAGTTCTTC
-	few	TRBV28	TRBJ2-5	CASRLYTGERTQYF	TGTGCCAGCAGGTTATATACGGGGGAACGGACCCAGTACTTC
TRBD1	-	TRBV5-1	TRBJ2-2	CASSFRQGRPNTGELFF	TGCGCCAGCAGCTTCCGACAGGGCCGCCCCAACACCGGGGAGCTGTTTTTT
-	few	TRBV29-1	TRBJ2-1	CSVDPQYSYNEQFF	TGCAGCGTTGACCCCCAGTATTCCTACAATGAGCAGTTCTTC
-	-	TRBV7-7	TRBJ2-7	CASSRGGNEQYF	TGTGCCAGCAGCCGAGGGGGGAACGAGCAGTACTTC
-	-	TRBV15	TRBJ2-7	CATSRGVGRSGAKATSEQYF	TGTGCCACCAGCAGAGGGGTAGGACGCTCAGGGGCCAAAGCTACCTCCGAGCAGTACTTC
TRBD2	-	TRBV11-2	TRBJ2-2	CASSLDGLAGGPSGELFF	TGTGCCAGCAGCTTAGACGGACTAGCGGGGGGGCCGAGCGGGGAGCTGTTTTTT
-	few	TRBV29-1	TRBJ2-1	CSARFPSYNEQFF	TGCAGCGCTCGCTTTCCTTCCTACAATGAGCAGTTCTTC
-	many	TRBV4-1	TRBJ1-2	CASSQDILSYGYTF	TGCGCCAGCAGCCAAGATATCCTATCCTATGGCTACACCTTC
-	-	TRBV27	TRBJ1-6	CASSPGGGRNSPLHF	TGTGCCAGCAGTCCCGGCGGAGGGCGAAATTCACCCCTCCACTTT
-	few	TRBV4-1	TRBJ1-6	CASSLAGSQTNSPLHF	TGCGCCAGCAGCCTTGCAGGGTCGCAGACTAATTCACCCCTCCACTTT
TRBD1	few	TRBV11-2	TRBJ1-2	CASSLGPGQGGGYTF	TGTGCCAGCAGCCTCGGACCGGGACAGGGAGGTGGCTACACCTTC
-	-	TRBV7-2	TRBJ2-1	CASSLAGMGNEQFF	TGTGCCAGCAGCTTGGCGGGGATGGGTAATGAGCAGTTCTTC
-	many	TRBV29-1	TRBJ2-7	CSPDRQYF	TGCAGCCCTGACCGGCAGTACTTC
-	few	TRBV20-1	TRBJ2-3	CSAPAGGRTDTQYF	TGCAGTGCCCCCGCGGGCGGTCGCACAGATACGCAGTATTTT
-	-	TRBV10-3	TRBJ2-7	CAISESQGPAYEQYF	TGTGCCATCAGTGAGTCGCAGGGACCAGCCTACGAGCAGTACTTC
-	-	TRBV10-3	TRBJ2-1	CAIRGGAFVREQFF	TGTGCCATCAGGGGCGGGGCCTTCGTCAGGGAGCAGTTCTTC
-	-	TRBV3-1	TRBJ1-2	CASSPYGKPNYGYTF	TGTGCCAGCAGCCCCTACGGGAAACCGAACTATGGCTACACCTTC
-	once	TRBV25-1	TRBJ2-5	CASSEGKKETQYF	TGTGCCAGCAGTGAGGGGAAAAAAGAGACCCAGTACTTC
-	few	TRBV20-1	TRBJ1-2	CSAGRANYGYTF	TGCAGTGCTGGTCGGGCCAACTATGGCTACACCTTC